This entry lists 19 T cell receptor beta chains sequenced from one sample in a study of post-analysis software for immune sequencing data. General study points: The five TRBV segments detected at higher frequency in patients than in controls included TRBV5-6, TRBV5-1 and TRBV20-1.

TCR beta cDNA libraries included unique molecular identifiers. TCRdb independently ran MiXCR on the PCR reads; one entry per CDR3 protein. The repertoire holds around 770,000 distinct CDR3 sequences, about 43% seen once, with approximately 4.4% in the top ten. For these receptors, no antigen is known. Sequencing was carried out using blood. The source of these receptors is a girl between 5 and 17 years old with multiple sclerosis.

The chain uses TRBV30 and TRBJ2-7; tentatively, D is TRBD2 (6 bases). Germline CDR1 reads GTSNPN; CDR2 reads SVGIG (reference sequence). Trimming took off 0 bases at V and 7 bases at J, with 22 bases between the two ends. This CDR3 has 16 amino acids. The CDR3 loop is CAWSVRGLAVPNEQYF. DNA for the CDR3: TGTGCCTGGAGTGTTCGGGGTTTAGCGGTTCCCAATGAGCAGTACTTC.

A remark on this clonotype: The junction shows a germline mismatch at one end, possibly a read error. The V and J genes are TRBV12-3 or TRBV12-4 and TRBJ2-1, with 10 bases identical to TRBD2. The CDR3 has 16 residues. The CDR3 region is CASSQGLAATYNEQFF. DNA of the CDR3: TGTGCCAGCAGCCAAGGACTAGCGGCAACCTACAATGAACAGTTCTTC.

The V and J genes are TRBV20-1 and TRBJ2-3, with 12 bases identical to TRBD1. The length of the CDR3 is 15 residues. After removal of 6 bases from V and 5 bases from J, the junction contained 9 bases not matched to a gene. The germline CDR1 and CDR2 sequences are DFQATT and SNEGSKA (reference sequence). CDR3 sequence reads: CSALGQGAGKDTQYF. Here the CDR3 DNA reads TGCAGTGCCCTGGGACAGGGGGCCGGTAAAGATACGCAGTATTTT.

The chain couples TRBV12-3 or TRBV12-4 to TRBJ2-3; TRBD2 matches at 11 bases. The CDR3 spans 15 residues. J lost 3 bases, V lost 6 bases, and 5 bases had no gene match. The CDR3 DNA is TGTGCCAGCAGACTAGCGGGAGTGAGTACAGATACGCAGTATTTT. Translated: CASRLAGVSTDTQYF.

This clonotype has only one observation. The chain recombines TRBV14 with TRBJ2-7; the match to TRBD1 covers 10 bases. CDR3 length: 15 residues. V lost 5 bases to trimming and J lost 7 bases; unmatched junction nucleotides: 11. Germline V lookup: CDR1 SGHDN, CDR2 FVKESK. In nucleotides, the CDR3 is TGTGCCAGCAGCGTAAGACAGGGGGCCCACAATGAGCAGTACTTC. Its translation is CASSVRQGAHNEQYF.

V is TRBV30 and J is TRBJ2-1; TRBD2 is a possible D gene (5 bases). The CDR3 is made up of 10 amino acids. The V end lost 3 bases, the J end lost 12 bases, and 9 bases lay between the germline ends. CDR1 and CDR2 (germline): GTSNPN, SVGIG (reference sequence). Written as DNA, the CDR3 is TGTGCCTGGAGCGCCGGGGTGCAGTTCTTC. It encodes CAWSAGVQFF. Full variable domain (rest looked up from reference TRBV30 and TRBJ2-1): SQTIHQWPATLVQPVGSPLSLECTVEGTSNPNLYWYRQAAGRGLQLLFYSVGIGQISSEVPQNLSASRPQDRQFILSSKKLLLSDSGFYLCAWSAGVQFFGPGTRLTVL.

The chain recombines TRBV11-2 with TRBJ1-3, with D unclear. This CDR3 has 15 residues. Trimming cost V 1 base and J 4 bases, with 11 bases left between them. Per germline, CDR1 SGHAT and CDR2 FQNNGV. CDR3 in DNA: TGTGCCAGCAGCTTAGGACGGACCGTCGGAAACACCATATATTTT. Its translation: CASSLGRTVGNTIYF. Complete variable domain (other parts from reference TRBV11-2 and TRBJ1-3): EAGVAQSPRYKIIEKRQSVAFWCNPISGHATLYWYQQILGQGPKLLIQFQNNGVVDDSQLPKDRFSAERLKGVDSTLKIQPAKLEDSAVYLCASSLGRTVGNTIYFGEGSWLTVV.

The rearrangement joins TRBV7-9 to TRBJ2-6; D is undetermined. CDR1 and CDR2 (germline): SEHNR, FQNEAQ (reference sequence). Trimming stripped 4 bases from V and 1 base from J, with 11 bases between. The CDR3 totals 16 residues. The CDR3 protein is CASSSTPLSGANVLTF. Written as DNA, the CDR3 is TGTGCCAGCAGCTCAACCCCTTTGTCTGGGGCCAACGTCCTGACTTTC.

The gene calls are TRBV3-1 and TRBJ2-1; D is uncertain. Trimming cost V 3 bases and J 0 bases, with 18 bases left between them. The CDR3 consists of 18 residues. Germline assignment: CDR1 LGHDT and CDR2 YNNKEL (reference sequence). The CDR3 is CASSHFPLGSSSYNEQFF. The CDR3 DNA reads as TGTGCCAGCAGCCATTTCCCCTTAGGCAGTAGCTCCTACAATGAGCAGTTCTTC.

This clonotype was seen once. V usage is TRBV11-1 and J usage is TRBJ1-1; D gene unclear. The V gene lost 2 bases and the J gene lost 3 bases, with 10 bases spanning the gap. Germline lookup yields CDR1 SGHAT and CDR2 FQDESV (reference sequence). The CDR3 loop spans 14 amino acids. The CDR3 here is CASSLRLQDTEAFF. Here the CDR3 DNA reads TGTGCCAGCAGCTTACGGTTGCAGGACACTGAAGCTTTCTTT.

As for this clonotype: A junction end diverges from the germline sequence, so it may reflect a read error. The V call is TRBV5-1, the J call TRBJ2-1; the D gene is possibly TRBD2 (5 bases). This CDR3 region has 12 residues. Germline V gene lookup returns CDR1 SGHRS and CDR2 YFSETQ. The chain's CDR3 is CASSLDYHEQFF. CDR3 nucleotides: TGCGCCAGCAGCCTCGACTACCATGAGCAGTTCTTC. Variable domain in full (rest from reference TRBV5-1 and TRBJ2-1): KAGVTQTPRYLIKTRGQQVTLSCSPISGHRSVSWYQQTPGQGLQFLFEYFSETQRNKGNFPGRFSGRQFSNSRSEMNVSTLELGDSALYLCASSLDYHEQFFGPGTRLTVL.

The chain carries TRBV6-5 and TRBJ2-7; weak D call: TRBD2 (6 bases). The CDR3 runs 15 residues. Trimming cost V 6 bases and J 1 base, with 16 bases left between them. Germline CDR1 reads MNHEY; CDR2 reads SVGAGI. This chain's CDR3 is CASRPRGTTSYEQYF. In DNA, the CDR3 is TGTGCCAGCAGGCCTCGGGGGACGACTTCCTACGAGCAGTACTTC.

In the case of this clonotype: Germline is not matched at one junction end, which may reflect a read error. The chain links TRBV7-9 to TRBJ1-5; the D gene is possibly TRBD1 (6 bases). Per germline, CDR1 SEHNR and CDR2 FQNEAQ (reference sequence). The CDR3 runs 13 residues. The chain's CDR3 is CPSSRAGGSAQHF. In DNA form, the CDR3 reads TGTCCCAGCAGCCGCGCCGGGGGCAGCGCCCAGCATTTT.

This clonotype has only one observation. This chain links TRBV20-1 with TRBJ1-5; D may be TRBD1 (6 bases). V shed 1 base and J shed 7 bases, with 14 bases lying between them. CDR1 DFQATT and CDR2 SNEGSKA come from the germline V gene (reference sequence). This CDR3 is 14 amino acids long. The DNA of the CDR3 is TGCAGTGCTAGAGGGACAGATCTAGGGCAGCCCCAGCATTTT. Its translation is CSARGTDLGQPQHF.

The chain recombines TRBV12-3 or TRBV12-4 with TRBJ1-6; 9 bases map to TRBD1. Trimming at V came to 4 bases and at J to 10 bases, leaving 5 bases not matched to a gene. The CDR3 spans 14 residues. The CDR3 nucleotides are TGTGCCAGCAGTTCCGGGACAGGGCAATCACCCCTCCACTTT. It codes for CASSSGTGQSPLHF.

This clonotype was seen only a few times. The chain recombines TRBV12-3 or TRBV12-4 with TRBJ2-1; 9 bases match TRBD2. The CDR3 is 15 amino acids. V lost 6 bases and J lost 1; bases outside the gene matches: 4. CDR3 amino acids: CASRVAGVSYNEQFF. The CDR3 nucleotides read TGTGCCAGCAGGGTAGCGGGAGTGTCCTACAATGAGCAGTTCTTC.

This chain joins TRBV13 and TRBJ1-4; D is uncertain. The CDR3 is 13 residues long. The V end lost 8 bases, the J end lost 5 bases, and 12 bases lay between the germline ends. CDR1 is PRHDT and CDR2 is FYEKMQ in the germline V gene (reference sequence). The CDR3 coding sequence is TGTGCCAGCTCCTCCGGGATCAATGAAAAACTGTTTTTT. It is translated as CASSSGINEKLFF.

This clonotype was seen a few times. This chain uses TRBV20-1 with TRBJ1-4; possibly TRBD1 for D (6 bases). The length of the CDR3 is 12 residues. Germline V gives CDR1 DFQATT, CDR2 SNEGSKA (reference sequence). V lost 3 bases, J lost 4 bases, and 6 bases lay in between. The CDR3 spells CSARDSNEKLFF. CDR3 coding DNA: TGCAGTGCTAGGGACAGTAATGAAAAACTGTTTTTT.

The V call is TRBV4-3, the J call TRBJ2-7; no firm D call. This CDR3 has 13 amino acids. The V end lost 5 bases, the J end lost 0 bases, and 8 bases lay between the germline ends. Germline V lookup: CDR1 LGHNA, CDR2 YSLEER. The CDR3 reads CASSARISYEQYF. DNA of the CDR3: TGCGCCAGCAGCGCCAGAATCTCCTACGAGCAGTACTTC.